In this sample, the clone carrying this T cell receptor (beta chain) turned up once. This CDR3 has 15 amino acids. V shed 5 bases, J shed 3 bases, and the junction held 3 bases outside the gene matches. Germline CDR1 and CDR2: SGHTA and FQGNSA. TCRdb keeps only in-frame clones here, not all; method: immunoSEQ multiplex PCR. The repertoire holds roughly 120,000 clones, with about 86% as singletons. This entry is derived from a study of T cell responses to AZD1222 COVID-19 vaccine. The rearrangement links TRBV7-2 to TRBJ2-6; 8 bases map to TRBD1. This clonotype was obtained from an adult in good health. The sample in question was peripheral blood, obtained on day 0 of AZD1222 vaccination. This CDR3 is CASSRTGSGANVLTF. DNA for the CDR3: TGTGCCAGCAGCCGGACAGGGAGTGGGGCCAACGTCCTGACTTTC.